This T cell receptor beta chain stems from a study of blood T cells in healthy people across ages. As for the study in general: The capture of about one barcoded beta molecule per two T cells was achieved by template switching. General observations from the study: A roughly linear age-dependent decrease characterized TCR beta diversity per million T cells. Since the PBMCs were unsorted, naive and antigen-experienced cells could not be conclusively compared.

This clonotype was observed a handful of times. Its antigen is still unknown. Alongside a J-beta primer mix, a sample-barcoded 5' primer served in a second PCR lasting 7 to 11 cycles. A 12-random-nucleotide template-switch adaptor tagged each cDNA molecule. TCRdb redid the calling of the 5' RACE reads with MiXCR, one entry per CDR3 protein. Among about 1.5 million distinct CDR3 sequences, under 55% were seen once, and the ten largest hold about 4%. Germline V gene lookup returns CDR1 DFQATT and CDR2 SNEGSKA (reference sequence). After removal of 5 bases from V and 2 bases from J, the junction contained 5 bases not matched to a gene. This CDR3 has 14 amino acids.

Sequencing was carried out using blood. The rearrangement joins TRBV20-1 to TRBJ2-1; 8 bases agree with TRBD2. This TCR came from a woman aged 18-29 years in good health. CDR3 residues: CSALQRGPYNEQFF. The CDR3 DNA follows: TGCAGTGCTTTACAGCGGGGGCCCTACAATGAGCAGTTCTTC.